These 9 T cell receptor beta chains came from one sample sequenced in a study of cytomegalovirus exposure and HLA in healthy donors. This table comes from immunoSEQ multiplex PCR, and its TCRdb copy is limited to in-frame clones, with some not included. This sample has under 200,000 clones, with 95% to 96% found just once. Sequenced: PBMCs. The receptors were sampled from a woman aged 18-29 years in good health and CMV-seronegative.

This sequence joins TRBV5-1 and TRBJ2-7; D might be TRBD1 (6 bases). Germline CDR1 reads SGHRS; CDR2 reads YFSETQ. The CDR3 runs 14 residues. V gave up 3 bases and J gave up 2 bases, with 12 bases separating them. The CDR3 loop is CASSSGTLTYEQYF. The CDR3, as DNA: TGCGCCAGCAGCTCGGGGACACTTACCTACGAGCAGTACTTC.

The rearrangement links TRBV2 to TRBJ1-1, with 7 bases that match TRBD1. V trimming: 6 bases; J trimming: 4 bases; junction bases outside the gene matches: 8. The CDR3 covers 14 residues. Germline CDR1 is SNHLY and CDR2 is FYNNEI. The CDR3 loop reads CASRRQGVGTEAFF. In DNA, the CDR3 is TGTGCCAGCAGGCGGCAGGGGGTTGGCACTGAAGCTTTCTTT.

The chain couples TRBV19 to TRBJ1-2, with D tentatively TRBD1 (5 bases). CDR1 LNHDA and CDR2 SQIVND come from the germline V gene (reference sequence). This CDR3 has 18 amino acids. Trimming took off 3 bases at V and 7 bases at J, with 27 bases between the two ends. For the CDR3, the DNA is TGTGCCAGTAGTATTGTGGCCCCGTCTCTAGGGGCGCGGGGTGGCTACACCTTC. Its translation is CASSIVAPSLGARGGYTF.

The chain employs TRBV7-6 and TRBJ2-5; 13 positions match TRBD2. The CDR3 length is 16 residues. Germline CDR1 reads SGHVS; CDR2 reads FNYEAQ. Germline trimming cut 0 bases from V and 3 bases from J; bases unmatched to any gene: 1. The CDR3 DNA is TGTGCCAGCAGCTTAGCGGGACTAGCGGGGAAAGAGACCCAGTACTTC. The encoded protein is CASSLAGLAGKETQYF.

V gene TRBV7-8 combines with J gene TRBJ1-5, with D possibly being TRBD1 (5 bases). Germline-derived CDR1 and CDR2 are SGHVS and FQNEAQ. The CDR3 extends over 15 amino acids. V was pared by 5 bases and J by 2 bases, with 13 bases between. CDR3 in DNA: TGTGCCAGCAGCCTCCAGGGATACGGCAATCAGCCCCAGCATTTT. It yields the protein CASSLQGYGNQPQHF.

This sequence joins TRBV6-5 and TRBJ1-2; tentative D call: TRBD1 (6 bases). V lost 2 bases and J 1 base, leaving 11 bases between the germline ends. Germline CDR1 and CDR2: MNHEY and SVGAGI. The CDR3 is made up of 15 amino acids. CDR3: CASSYRTVYNYGYTF. The CDR3 DNA is TGTGCCAGCAGTTACCGGACAGTATATAACTATGGCTACACCTTC.

This chain connects TRBV7-3 to TRBJ2-3, with 7 bases identical to TRBD2. Germline CDR1 and CDR2: SGHTA and FQGTGA. Trimming removed 5 bases from V and 6 bases from J; junction bases left unmatched: 11. The CDR3 is made up of 15 amino acids. Here the CDR3 DNA reads TGTGCCAGCAGCCCCAGGGAAACCGGGGGGGATACGCAGTATTTT. Translation gives CASSPRETGGDTQYF.

The chain recombines TRBV2 with TRBJ2-7; maybe TRBD2 (6 bases). V was pared by 4 bases and J by 0 bases, with 13 bases between. Germline CDR1 reads SNHLY; CDR2 reads FYNNEI. The CDR3 extends over 15 amino acids. CDR3 residues: CASSGREVVSYEQYF. For the CDR3, the DNA is TGTGCCAGCAGTGGAAGGGAGGTAGTCTCCTACGAGCAGTACTTC.

This clone has only one observation. The chain has TRBV5-6 and TRBJ1-2; D is possibly TRBD1 (6 bases). The ends were cut back, 0 bases at V and 5 bases at J, with 17 bases in the middle. Germline CDR1 is SGHDT and CDR2 is YYEEEE. The CDR3 is 16 residues long. CDR3 nucleotide sequence: TGTGCCAGCAGCTTGGAAGCAGACTACAGGGTGTATGGCTACACCTTC. This gives the protein CASSLEADYRVYGYTF. Full variable domain (missing parts from reference TRBV5-6 and TRBJ1-2): DAGVTQSPTHLIKTRGQQVTLRCSPKSGHDTVSWYQQALGQGPQFIFQYYEEEERQRGNFPDRFSGHQFPNYSSELNVNALLLGDSALYLCASSLEADYRVYGYTFGSGTRLTVV.